These 9 T cell receptor beta chains were sequenced from one sample in a study of blood T cell repertoires in COVID-19. Produced via immunoSEQ multiplex PCR; TCRdb's table is partial and in-frame only. The table includes 130,000 to 150,000 clones, more than 70% detected once. The sequenced sample was peripheral blood. Receptors originate from a human donor in a cohort sampled during active COVID-19.

The chain uses TRBV25-1 and TRBJ1-1; a weak D match, TRBD1 (6 bases). V was trimmed by 3 bases and J by 6 bases, leaving 14 bases between them. CDR1 is MGHDK, CDR2 SYGVNS, per germline. The CDR3 extends over 14 amino acids. The CDR3, as DNA: TGTGCCAGCAGTGACATAACAGGGTCAGCTGAAGCTTTCTTT. This sequence encodes CASSDITGSAEAFF.

This clone was counted a single time. The chain couples TRBV19 to TRBJ1-5, with D hard to call. Germline V gene lookup returns CDR1 LNHDA and CDR2 SQIVND (reference sequence). This CDR3 is 15 amino acids long. Trimming left V 1 base short and J 2 bases short, with 9 bases between. CDR3 sequence: CASSIGGNGNQPQHF. DNA of the CDR3: TGTGCCAGTAGTATAGGAGGGAACGGCAATCAGCCCCAGCATTTT.

The chain combines TRBV7-6 with TRBJ2-7; D gene unclear. Trimming took off 3 bases at V and 1 base at J, with 10 bases between the two ends. This CDR3 is 14 amino acids long. Germline-derived CDR1 and CDR2 are SGHVS and FNYEAQ. CDR3 in amino acids: CASSLTLSSYEQYF. The CDR3 nucleotides read TGTGCCAGCAGCTTGACACTTTCGTCCTACGAGCAGTACTTC.

This chain uses TRBV5-1 with TRBJ1-3; D is unclear. The V gene lost 3 bases and the J gene lost 0 bases, with 7 bases spanning the gap. This CDR3 spans 14 amino acids. Germline CDR1 and CDR2: SGHRS and YFSETQ. The CDR3 protein is CASSSGPSGNTIYF. In DNA form, the CDR3 reads TGCGCCAGCAGCTCGGGTCCCTCTGGAAACACCATATATTTT.

The V gene is TRBV5-1, the J gene TRBJ1-1; 8 bases match TRBD1. The germline V gene encodes CDR1 SGHRS and CDR2 YFSETQ. V trimming: 1 base; J trimming: 4 bases; junction bases outside the gene matches: 9. CDR3 size: 16 residues. The CDR3 DNA follows: TGCGCCAGCAGCTTGTGGGGGGACAGGTCGGGCACTGAAGCTTTCTTT. Protein product: CASSLWGDRSGTEAFF.

V and J are TRBV19 and TRBJ1-5; 9 nucleotides agree with TRBD1. V was clipped by 8 bases and J by 3 bases; unmatched bases: 11. Germline CDR1 is LNHDA and CDR2 is SQIVND (reference sequence). CDR3 length equals 16 residues. The CDR3 is CASRTGARGSNQPQHF. The CDR3 region has the DNA TGTGCCAGTCGGACAGGGGCCCGGGGTTCCAATCAGCCCCAGCATTTT. The whole variable domain, remainder taken from reference TRBV19 and TRBJ1-5, is DGGITQSPKYLFRKEGQNVTLSCEQNLNHDAMYWYRQDPGQGLRLIYYSQIVNDFQKGDIAEGYSVSREKKESFPLTVTSAQKNPTAFYLCASRTGARGSNQPQHFGDGTRLSIL.

The chain has TRBV19 and TRBJ1-6, with D perhaps matching TRBD1 (5 bases). Germline CDR1 reads LNHDA; CDR2 reads SQIVND (reference sequence). CDR3 size: 15 residues. Trimming removed 4 bases from V and 6 bases from J, with 13 bases in between. The CDR3 reads CASSTQGSLNSPLHF. Written as DNA, the CDR3 is TGTGCCAGTAGTACCCAGGGATCCCTTAATTCACCCCTCCACTTT.

This rearrangement joins TRBV15 to TRBJ2-7; perhaps TRBD1 as D (9 bases). The CDR3 has 20 amino acids. The V gene lost 1 base and the J gene lost 1 base, with 26 bases spanning the gap. Germline V gives CDR1 LNHNV, CDR2 YYDKDF (reference sequence). The CDR3 protein is CATSRGQGGSGARFSYEQYF. The CDR3, as DNA: TGTGCCACCAGCAGAGGACAGGGGGGTAGCGGGGCCCGTTTTTCCTACGAGCAGTACTTC.

This chain links TRBV4-2 with TRBJ1-4, with 9 bases identical to TRBD1. The V segment lost 5 bases and the J segment 5 bases; nucleotides outside the gene matches: 6. The CDR3 covers 15 residues. In germline, CDR1 is LGHNA, CDR2 YNFKEQ. The CDR3 is CASSNAGTGNEKLFF. CDR3 nucleotides: TGTGCCAGCAGCAATGCCGGGACAGGGAATGAAAAACTGTTTTTT.